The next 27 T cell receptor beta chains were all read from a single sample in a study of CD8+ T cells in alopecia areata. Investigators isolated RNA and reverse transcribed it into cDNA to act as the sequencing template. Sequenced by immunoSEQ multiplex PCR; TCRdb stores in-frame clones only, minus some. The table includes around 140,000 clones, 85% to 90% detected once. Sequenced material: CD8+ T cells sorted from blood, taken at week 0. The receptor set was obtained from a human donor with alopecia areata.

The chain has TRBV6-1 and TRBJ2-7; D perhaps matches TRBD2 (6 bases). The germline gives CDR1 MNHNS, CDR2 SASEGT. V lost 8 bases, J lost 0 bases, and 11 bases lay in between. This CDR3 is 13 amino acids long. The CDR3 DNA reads TGTGCCAGCGAAGACGGGAGCTCCTACGAGCAGTACTTC. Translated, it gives CASEDGSSYEQYF.

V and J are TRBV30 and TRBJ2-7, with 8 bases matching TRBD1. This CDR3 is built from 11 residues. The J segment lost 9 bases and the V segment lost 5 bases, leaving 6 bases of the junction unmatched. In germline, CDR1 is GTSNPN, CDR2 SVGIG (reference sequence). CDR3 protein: CAWEQGAWQYF. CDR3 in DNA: TGTGCCTGGGAGCAGGGGGCCTGGCAGTACTTC.

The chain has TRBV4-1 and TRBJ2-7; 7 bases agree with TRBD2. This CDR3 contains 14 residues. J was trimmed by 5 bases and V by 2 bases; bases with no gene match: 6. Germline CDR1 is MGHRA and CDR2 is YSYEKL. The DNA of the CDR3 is TGCGCCAGCAGCCAAACCGGGACTAAAAACGAGCAGTACTTC. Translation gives CASSQTGTKNEQYF.

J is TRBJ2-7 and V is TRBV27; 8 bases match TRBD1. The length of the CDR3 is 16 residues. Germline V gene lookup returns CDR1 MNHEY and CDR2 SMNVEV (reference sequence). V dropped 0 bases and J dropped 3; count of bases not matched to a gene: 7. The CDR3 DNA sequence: TGTGCCAGCAGTTTATCCCTTGGGGACAGGAACTACGAGCAGTACTTC. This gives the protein CASSLSLGDRNYEQYF.

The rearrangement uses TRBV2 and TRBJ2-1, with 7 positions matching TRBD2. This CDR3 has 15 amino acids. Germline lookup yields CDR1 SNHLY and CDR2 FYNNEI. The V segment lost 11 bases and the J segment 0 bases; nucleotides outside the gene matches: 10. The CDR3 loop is CALESGEASYNEQFF. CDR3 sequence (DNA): TGTGCCTTAGAGAGCGGGGAAGCCTCCTACAATGAGCAGTTCTTC.

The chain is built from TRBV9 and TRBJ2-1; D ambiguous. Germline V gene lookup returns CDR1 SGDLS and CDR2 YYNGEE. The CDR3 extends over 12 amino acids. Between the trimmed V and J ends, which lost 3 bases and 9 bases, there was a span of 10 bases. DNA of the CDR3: TGTGCCAGCAGCGCGCTCCCGAGTGAGCAGTTCTTC. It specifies CASSALPSEQFF.

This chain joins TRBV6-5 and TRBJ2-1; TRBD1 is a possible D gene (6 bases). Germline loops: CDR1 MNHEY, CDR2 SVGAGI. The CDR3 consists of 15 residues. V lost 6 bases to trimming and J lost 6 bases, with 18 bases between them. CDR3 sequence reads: CASSGGTILSNEQFF. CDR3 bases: TGTGCCAGCAGCGGTGGGACAATCTTATCCAATGAGCAGTTCTTC.

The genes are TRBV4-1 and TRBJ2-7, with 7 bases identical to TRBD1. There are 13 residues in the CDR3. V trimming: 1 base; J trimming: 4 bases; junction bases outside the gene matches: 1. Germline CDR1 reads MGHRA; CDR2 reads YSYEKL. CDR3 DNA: TGCGCCAGCAGCCAAGCACAGGGGTACGAGCAGTACTTC. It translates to CASSQAQGYEQYF.

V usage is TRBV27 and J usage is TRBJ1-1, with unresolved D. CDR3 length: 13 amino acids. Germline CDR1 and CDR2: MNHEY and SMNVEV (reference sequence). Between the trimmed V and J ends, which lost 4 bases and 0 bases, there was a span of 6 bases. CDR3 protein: CASSYRMNTEAFF. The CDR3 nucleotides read TGTGCCAGCAGTTATCGGATGAACACTGAAGCTTTCTTT.

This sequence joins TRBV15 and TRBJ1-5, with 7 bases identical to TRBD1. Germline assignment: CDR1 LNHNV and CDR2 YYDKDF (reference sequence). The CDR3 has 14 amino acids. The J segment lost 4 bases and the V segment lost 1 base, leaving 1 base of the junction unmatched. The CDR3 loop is CATSRAQGNQPQHF. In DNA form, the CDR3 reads TGTGCCACCAGCAGAGCACAGGGGAATCAGCCCCAGCATTTT.

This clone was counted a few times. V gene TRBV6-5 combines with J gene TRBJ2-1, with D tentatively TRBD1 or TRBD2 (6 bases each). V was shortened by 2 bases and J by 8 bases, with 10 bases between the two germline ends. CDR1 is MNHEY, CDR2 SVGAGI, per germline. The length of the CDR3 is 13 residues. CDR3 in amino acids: CASSYGGHDEQFF. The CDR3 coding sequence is TGTGCCAGCAGTTACGGGGGGCACGATGAGCAGTTCTTC.

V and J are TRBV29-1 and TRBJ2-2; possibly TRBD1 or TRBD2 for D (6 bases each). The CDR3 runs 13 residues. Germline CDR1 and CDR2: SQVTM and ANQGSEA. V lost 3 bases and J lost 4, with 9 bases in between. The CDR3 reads CSVDTGATGELFF. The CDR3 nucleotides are TGCAGCGTTGACACGGGGGCCACCGGGGAGCTGTTTTTT.

CDR3 sequence (DNA): TGTGCCAGCAGCCTCCGGGACAGGGGATACGAGCAGTACTTC. Translated, it gives CASSLRDRGYEQYF. The chain carries TRBV7-6 and TRBJ2-7, with 10 bases identical to TRBD1. J lost 4 bases, V lost 5 bases, and 5 bases had no gene match. In germline, CDR1 is SGHVS, CDR2 FNYEAQ. The CDR3 is 14 amino acids.

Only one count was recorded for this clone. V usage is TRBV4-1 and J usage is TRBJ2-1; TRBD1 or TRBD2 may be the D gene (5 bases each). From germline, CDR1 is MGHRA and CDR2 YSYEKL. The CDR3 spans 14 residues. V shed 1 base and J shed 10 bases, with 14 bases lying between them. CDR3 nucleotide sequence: TGCGCCAGCAGCCAAGCGGGACGGGCGGACGAGCAGTTCTTC. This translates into CASSQAGRADEQFF.

CDR3 protein: CASSPSRDSGANVLTF. CDR3 sequence (DNA): TGTGCCAGCAGCCCTTCGCGCGACTCTGGGGCCAACGTCCTGACTTTC. The gene calls are TRBV13 and TRBJ2-6; D uncertain. From germline, CDR1 is PRHDT and CDR2 FYEKMQ (reference sequence). The CDR3 is 16 amino acids. Trimming cost V 5 bases and J 0 bases, with 11 bases left between them.

The CDR3 here is CASRLVFWEIYNEQFF. CDR3 DNA sequence: TGTGCAAGTCGCTTAGTGTTCTGGGAAATTTACAATGAGCAGTTCTTC. This rearrangement joins TRBV12-2 to TRBJ2-1. TRBV12-2 is a listed pseudogene. CDR3 length: 16 residues.

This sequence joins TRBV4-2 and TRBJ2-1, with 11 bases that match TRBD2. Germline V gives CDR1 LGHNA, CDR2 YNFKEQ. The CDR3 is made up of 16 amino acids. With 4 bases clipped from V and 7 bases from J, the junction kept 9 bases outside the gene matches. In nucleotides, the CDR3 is TGTGCCAGCAGCCCCGAGGGGCTAGCGGGGGGTAATGAGCAGTTCTTC. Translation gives CASSPEGLAGGNEQFF.

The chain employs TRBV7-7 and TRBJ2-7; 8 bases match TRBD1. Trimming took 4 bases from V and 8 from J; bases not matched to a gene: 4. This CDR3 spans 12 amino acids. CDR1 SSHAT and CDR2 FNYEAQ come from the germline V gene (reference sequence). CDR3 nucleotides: TGTGCCAGCAGCTCCGGACAGGGCAAGCAGTACTTC. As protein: CASSSGQGKQYF.

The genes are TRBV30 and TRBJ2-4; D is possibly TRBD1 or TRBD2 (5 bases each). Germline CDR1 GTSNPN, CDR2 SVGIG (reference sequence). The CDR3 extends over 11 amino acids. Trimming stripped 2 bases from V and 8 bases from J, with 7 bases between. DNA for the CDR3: TGTGCCTGGAGTCAGGGAGACATTCAGTACTTC. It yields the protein CAWSQGDIQYF.

CDR3 in DNA: TGCGCCAGCAGCCAAGGGGAGGGGAGCTACGAGCAGTACTTC. Its translation is CASSQGEGSYEQYF. The rearrangement links TRBV4-1 to TRBJ2-7; TRBD2 aligns across 7 bases. The CDR3 spans 14 residues. The germline CDR1 and CDR2 sequences are MGHRA and YSYEKL. J was trimmed by 3 bases and V by 1 base; bases with no gene match: 3.

Here the CDR3 DNA reads TGTGCCAGTAGATGGAGGGTTGAGGGCAATGAGCAGTTCTTC. It translates to CASRWRVEGNEQFF. The chain combines TRBV19 with TRBJ2-1; maybe TRBD2 (6 bases). V lost 6 bases to trimming and J lost 6 bases, with 15 bases between them. Germline-derived CDR1 and CDR2 are LNHDA and SQIVND (reference sequence). There are 14 residues in the CDR3.

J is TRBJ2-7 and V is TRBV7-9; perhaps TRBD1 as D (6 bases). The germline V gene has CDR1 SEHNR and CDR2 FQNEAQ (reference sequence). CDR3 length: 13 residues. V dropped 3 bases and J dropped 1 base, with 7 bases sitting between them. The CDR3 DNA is TGTGCCAGCAGCTTGGGGGCTTCCTACGAGCAGTACTTC. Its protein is CASSLGASYEQYF.

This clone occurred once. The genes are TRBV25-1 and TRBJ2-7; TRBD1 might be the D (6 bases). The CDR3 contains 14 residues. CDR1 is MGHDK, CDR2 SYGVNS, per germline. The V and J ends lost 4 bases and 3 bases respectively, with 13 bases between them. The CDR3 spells CASSGTGKSYEQYF. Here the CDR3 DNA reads TGTGCCAGCAGTGGCACAGGGAAAAGCTACGAGCAGTACTTC.

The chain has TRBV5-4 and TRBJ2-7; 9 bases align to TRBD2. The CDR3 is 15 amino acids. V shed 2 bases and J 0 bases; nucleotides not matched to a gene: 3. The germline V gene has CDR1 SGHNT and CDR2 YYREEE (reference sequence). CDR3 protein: CASSFERGASYEQYF. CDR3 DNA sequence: TGTGCCAGCAGCTTTGAGCGGGGGGCCTCCTACGAGCAGTACTTC.

CDR3 DNA sequence: TGCGCCAGCAGCCGCAAGCGGGGGGACAATGAGCAGTTCTTC. Protein product: CASSRKRGDNEQFF. V and J are TRBV4-1 and TRBJ2-1, with 9 bases matching TRBD2. The junction had 3 bases not matched to a gene; V was cut back by 4 bases and J by 5 bases. CDR3 length: 14 amino acids. The V gene's germline CDR1 is MGHRA and CDR2 YSYEKL.

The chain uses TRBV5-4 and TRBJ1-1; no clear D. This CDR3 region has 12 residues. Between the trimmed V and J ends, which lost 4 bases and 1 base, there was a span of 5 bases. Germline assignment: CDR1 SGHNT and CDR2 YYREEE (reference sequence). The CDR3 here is CASSQQNTEAFF. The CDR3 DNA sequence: TGTGCCAGCAGCCAACAGAACACTGAAGCTTTCTTT.

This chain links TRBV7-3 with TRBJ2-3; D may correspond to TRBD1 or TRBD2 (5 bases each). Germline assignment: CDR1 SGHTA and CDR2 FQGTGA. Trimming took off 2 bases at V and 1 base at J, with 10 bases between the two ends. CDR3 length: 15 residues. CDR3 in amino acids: CASSLAGSRTDTQYF. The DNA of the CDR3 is TGTGCCAGCAGCTTAGCAGGGAGTCGCACAGATACGCAGTATTTT.